One sample yielded the 29 T cell receptor beta chains listed below, sequenced in a study of blood T cell repertoires in COVID-19. Sequenced by immunoSEQ multiplex PCR; TCRdb stores in-frame clones only, minus some. This sample yields some 350,000 clones, of which about 90% are seen a single time; about 7% belongs to the top ten. Specimen: peripheral blood. Receptors were obtained from a man in his late teens or twenties with active or convalescent COVID-19.

The chain is built from TRBV6-6 and TRBJ2-2; TRBD1 is a possible D gene (6 bases). The CDR3 sequence is 14 residues long. Trimming removed 6 bases at V and 0 bases at J, with 8 bases between. The germline V gene has CDR1 MNHNY and CDR2 SVGAGI (reference sequence). The CDR3 sequence is CASRDRTNTGELFF. The CDR3 region has the DNA TGTGCCAGCAGAGACAGGACGAACACCGGGGAGCTGTTTTTT.

Notes on this clone: Other DNA variants within this sample encode the same CDR3. V gene TRBV4-3 combines with J gene TRBJ2-2, with a possible D match to TRBD1 (5 bases). The CDR3 has 15 residues. Germline CDR1 reads LGHNA; CDR2 reads YSLEER. V was pared by 0 bases and J by 2 bases, with 7 bases between. CDR3 sequence reads: CASSQDTGNTGELFF. Written as DNA, the CDR3 is TGCGCCAGCAGCCAAGATACAGGAAACACCGGGGAGCTGTTTTTT.

This chain connects TRBV7-9 to TRBJ2-7, with TRBD1 matching over 10 bases. The trim removed 2 bases at V and 4 bases at J, leaving 5 bases unmatched. The CDR3 consists of 15 residues. The germline V gene encodes CDR1 SEHNR and CDR2 FQNEAQ (reference sequence). CDR3 amino acids: CASSLPPGQGYEQYF. CDR3 DNA sequence: TGTGCCAGCAGCTTACCACCGGGACAGGGGTACGAGCAGTACTTC. The variable domain in full, completed from reference TRBV7-9 and TRBJ2-7, reads DTGVSQNPRHKITKRGQNVTFRCDPISEHNRLYWYRQTLGQGPEFLTYFQNEAQLEKSRLLSDRFSAERPKGSFSTLEIQRTEQGDSAMYLCASSLPPGQGYEQYFGPGTRLTVT.

The chain couples TRBV27 to TRBJ1-2; 9 nucleotides align to TRBD1. The junction had 7 bases not matched to a gene; V was cut back by 6 bases and J by 8 bases. The germline CDR1 and CDR2 sequences are MNHEY and SMNVEV (reference sequence). The length of the CDR3 is 13 residues. The CDR3 sequence: CASRWTGVEGYTF. The CDR3 DNA reads TGTGCCAGCAGATGGACAGGGGTGGAGGGCTACACCTTC.

This clone was found a few times. The CDR3 nucleotides read TGTGCCATCACCGTGACAGGGGACTATGGCTACACCTTC. This translates into CAITVTGDYGYTF. The chain has TRBV10-3 and TRBJ1-2; 8 nucleotides align to TRBD1. CDR3 length: 13 residues. V shed 7 bases and J 3 bases; nucleotides not matched to a gene: 4. Per the germline V gene, CDR1 is ENHRY and CDR2 is SYGVKD.

The chain joins TRBV11-1 to TRBJ2-7; 7 nucleotides line up with TRBD1. J lost 2 bases, V lost 4 bases, and 8 bases had no gene match. Germline V gives CDR1 SGHAT, CDR2 FQDESV (reference sequence). The CDR3 loop spans 15 amino acids. CDR3 sequence: CASSYTGDLPYEQYF. In nucleotides, the CDR3 is TGTGCCAGCAGCTATACAGGGGATCTGCCCTACGAGCAGTACTTC.

J is TRBJ1-2 and V is TRBV18; perhaps TRBD1 as D (6 bases). Germline loops: CDR1 KGHSH, CDR2 LQKENI. Deletions cut 4 bases from V and 3 bases from J, with 18 bases between. The CDR3 has 16 residues. DNA for the CDR3: TGTGCCAGCTCACGGGATAAGTACAGGGAAGACTATGGCTACACCTTC. Amino acid sequence: CASSRDKYREDYGYTF.

The V and J genes are TRBV28 and TRBJ1-6, with a weak D call TRBD1 (5 bases). This CDR3 region has 14 residues. The germline gives CDR1 MDHEN, CDR2 SYDVKM. The ends were cut back, 6 bases at V and 5 bases at J, with 11 bases in the middle. CDR3 sequence: CASSVGGDNSPLHF. CDR3 in DNA: TGTGCCAGCAGCGTCGGGGGGGATAATTCACCCCTCCACTTT.

V gene TRBV9 combines with J gene TRBJ1-5; D uncertain. CDR1 is SGDLS and CDR2 is YYNGEE in the germline V gene. Trimming removed 0 bases at V and 0 bases at J, with 7 bases between. There are 15 residues in the CDR3. CDR3 protein: CASSVGVYSNQPQHF. CDR3 nucleotide sequence: TGTGCCAGCAGCGTAGGAGTTTATAGCAATCAGCCCCAGCATTTT.

The CDR3 spells CASSPGQGIGGYTF. The DNA for the CDR3 is TGTGCCAGCTCACCAGGGCAGGGGATTGGCGGCTACACCTTC. The chain employs TRBV18 and TRBJ1-2; D perhaps matches TRBD1 (6 bases). This CDR3 is built from 14 residues. V gave up 2 bases and J gave up 8 bases, with 15 bases separating them. Germline values: CDR1 KGHSH, CDR2 LQKENI.

This rearrangement joins TRBV15 to TRBJ1-6; D possibly corresponds to TRBD1 (6 bases). V lost 0 bases and J 7 bases, leaving 13 bases between the germline ends. CDR1 is LNHNV and CDR2 is YYDKDF in the germline V gene (reference sequence). This CDR3 has 16 amino acids. This CDR3 is CATSRDRAQGNSPLHF. For the CDR3, the DNA is TGTGCCACCAGCAGAGATCGGGCCCAGGGGAATTCACCCCTCCACTTT.

V usage is TRBV28 and J usage is TRBJ2-1; 7 positions match TRBD2. With 7 bases clipped from V and 0 bases from J, the junction kept 6 bases outside the gene matches. The CDR3 spans 15 residues. CDR1 is MDHEN, CDR2 SYDVKM, per germline. CDR3 coding DNA: TGTGCCAGCACCTTGGGGGAGGGCTCCTACAATGAGCAGTTCTTC. Amino acids: CASTLGEGSYNEQFF.

This chain uses TRBV18 with TRBJ2-7, with D perhaps TRBD2 (6 bases). The V end lost 2 bases, the J end lost 5 bases, and 13 bases lay between the germline ends. The CDR3 sequence is 14 residues long. Germline CDR1 reads KGHSH; CDR2 reads LQKENI. This chain's CDR3 is CASSPNFGGNEQYF. The CDR3 nucleotides read TGTGCCAGCTCACCAAATTTTGGGGGGAACGAGCAGTACTTC.

In regard to this clone: Germline and junction disagree at one end, which may indicate a read error. The chain employs TRBV2 and TRBJ2-6; perhaps TRBD1 as D (6 bases). Per the germline V gene, CDR1 is SNHLY and CDR2 is FYNNEI. This CDR3 comprises 16 residues. CDR3: CASSKTGALKANVLTF. The CDR3 DNA follows: TGTGCCAGCAGTAAGACAGGAGCCCTAAAGGCCAACGTGCTGACTTTC.

This rearrangement joins TRBV18 to TRBJ1-6; TRBD1 matches at 7 bases. This CDR3 region has 21 residues. Germline CDR1 is KGHSH and CDR2 is LQKENI. V trimming: 6 bases; J trimming: 0 bases; junction bases outside the gene matches: 20. The CDR3 loop is CASSYRQGFQQWSSYNSPLHF. The CDR3 bases are TGTGCCAGCTCGTATAGACAGGGATTTCAGCAATGGAGCTCCTATAATTCACCCCTCCACTTT.

This clone has a single count. V and J are TRBV6-5 and TRBJ2-2, with a possible D match to TRBD1 (5 bases). V shed 7 bases and J shed 4 bases, with 10 bases lying between them. The CDR3 totals 13 residues. The germline V gene encodes CDR1 MNHEY and CDR2 SVGAGI. The CDR3 loop reads CASNRQSTGELFF. CDR3 coding DNA: TGTGCCAGCAATCGACAGTCCACCGGGGAGCTGTTTTTT.

The chain joins TRBV29-1 to TRBJ1-1, with D maybe TRBD1 (6 bases). The germline V and J ends were trimmed by 8 bases and 2 bases, with 12 bases remaining between them. The CDR3 length is 12 residues. Per the germline V gene, CDR1 is SQVTM and CDR2 is ANQGSEA. This CDR3 is CSSVQGNTEAFF. The CDR3 region has the DNA TGCAGCTCCGTACAGGGCAACACTGAAGCTTTCTTT.

The gene calls are TRBV3-1 (or the pseudogene TRBV3-2) and TRBJ1-3; 7 bases match TRBD1. The CDR3 covers 19 residues. Germline loops: CDR1 LGHDT, CDR2 YNNKEL (reference sequence). J gave up 3 bases and V 3 bases, and 17 bases lay outside the gene matches. The CDR3 region has the DNA TGTGCCAGCAGCCATTTTCGTTCACTAGGGGGCGTTAGTGGAAACACCATATATTTT. It codes for CASSHFRSLGGVSGNTIYF.

As for this clone: The same CDR3 also results from other DNA sequences found in this sample. The chain's CDR3 is CASSRTGGTDTQYF. DNA for the CDR3: TGCGCCAGCAGCAGAACAGGGGGCACAGATACGCAGTATTTT. The chain has TRBV5-1 and TRBJ2-3, with 7 bases lining up with TRBD1. Germline V gene sequence: CDR1 SGHRS, CDR2 YFSETQ. The CDR3 is 14 amino acids. Germline trimming cut 4 bases from V and 1 base from J; bases unmatched to any gene: 3.

The CDR3: CASSFSRTGIKGNQPQHF. The CDR3 DNA reads as TGTGCCAGCAGTTTTTCGAGGACAGGGATAAAGGGCAATCAGCCCCAGCATTTT. This sequence joins TRBV27 and TRBJ1-5; 8 positions match TRBD1. Germline V gene data show CDR1 as MNHEY and CDR2 as SMNVEV (reference sequence). This CDR3 comprises 18 residues. Trimming took 3 bases from V and 2 from J; bases not matched to a gene: 12.

A remark on this clone: This CDR3 is also generated by other DNA sequences in the sample. The chain has TRBV7-3 and TRBJ1-2, with TRBD1 as a possible D gene (5 bases). Trimming removed 4 bases from V and 8 bases from J, with 14 bases in between. The CDR3 consists of 13 residues. Looked up from germline, CDR1 is SGHTA and CDR2 is FQGTGA. The CDR3 spells CASSSPGGRGYTF. In DNA form, the CDR3 reads TGTGCCAGCAGCTCCCCGGGGGGTAGAGGCTACACCTTC. The whole variable domain, filled in from reference TRBV7-3 and TRBJ1-2, reads GAGVSQTPSNKVTEKGKYVELRCDPISGHTALYWYRQSLGQGPEFLIYFQGTGAADDSGLPNDRFFAVRPEGSVSTLKIQRTERGDSAVYLCASSSPGGRGYTFGSGTRLTVV.

The chain carries TRBV7-2 and TRBJ1-3, with a weak D call TRBD1 (5 bases). V was cut by 4 bases and J by 0 bases, with 22 bases left in between. Germline V gene sequence: CDR1 SGHTA, CDR2 FQGNSA. This CDR3 has 19 residues. CDR3 nucleotides: TGTGCCAGCAGCTGGGGTGGGGCAGGGATCCCCACCTCTGGAAACACCATATATTTT. Amino acids: CASSWGGAGIPTSGNTIYF.

Notes on this clone: This sample includes further DNA sequences coding for the same CDR3. The chain links TRBV11-3 to TRBJ2-5; 10 bases fit TRBD1. The CDR3 is made up of 15 amino acids. The germline CDR1 and CDR2 sequences are SGHNT and YENEEA. With 1 base clipped from V and 2 bases from J, the junction kept 1 base outside the gene matches. The CDR3 DNA follows: TGTGCCAGCAGCTTAGGACAGGGGGCGCAAGAGACCCAGTACTTC. Translation: CASSLGQGAQETQYF.

Only one count was recorded for this clone. The CDR3 loop is CASSETTTGKNYGYTF. CDR3 nucleotide sequence: TGTGCCAGCAGCGAAACGACAACAGGGAAGAACTATGGCTACACCTTC. This chain links TRBV3-1 (or the pseudogene TRBV3-2) with TRBJ1-2; D is perhaps TRBD1 (6 bases). This CDR3 has 16 amino acids. V was cut by 5 bases and J by 2 bases, with 18 bases left in between. Germline V gives CDR1 LGHDT, CDR2 YNNKEL (reference sequence).

The chain couples TRBV7-6 to TRBJ2-5; tentative D call: TRBD2 (5 bases). V gave up 5 bases and J gave up 5 bases, with 18 bases separating them. Germline V gives CDR1 SGHVS, CDR2 FNYEAQ. The CDR3 length is 15 residues. The CDR3 DNA reads TGTGCCAGCAGCCCCGGGCAGTTTGGCGGGGAGACCCAGTACTTC. Its translation is CASSPGQFGGETQYF. The variable domain in full, with the rest retrieved from reference TRBV7-6 and TRBJ2-5, is GAGVSQSPRYKVTKRGQDVALRCDPISGHVSLYWYRQALGQGPEFLTYFNYEAQQDKSGLPNDRFSAERPEGSISTLTIQRTEQRDSAMYRCASSPGQFGGETQYFGPGTRLLVL.

The V and J genes are TRBV3-1 (or the pseudogene TRBV3-2) and TRBJ1-2; D uncertain. The CDR3 covers 14 residues. From germline, CDR1 is LGHDT and CDR2 YNNKEL (reference sequence). Between the trimmed V and J ends, which lost 0 bases and 9 bases, there was a span of 14 bases. This CDR3 is CASSQESGAMRYTF. The DNA of the CDR3 is TGTGCCAGCAGCCAAGAGAGCGGCGCCATGCGCTACACCTTC.

The V call is TRBV18, the J call TRBJ1-1; D gene ambiguous. The CDR3 sequence is 15 residues long. CDR1 is KGHSH and CDR2 is LQKENI in the germline V gene. The V end was cut by 3 bases, the J end by 4 bases, with 15 bases between. This chain's CDR3 is CASSPLVEGGTEAFF. CDR3 nucleotide sequence: TGTGCCAGCTCACCTCTTGTGGAGGGCGGCACTGAAGCTTTCTTT. Full variable domain (rest looked up from reference TRBV18 and TRBJ1-1): NAGVMQNPRHLVRRRGQEARLRCSPMKGHSHVYWYRQLPEEGLKFMVYLQKENIIDESGMPKERFSAEFPKEGPSILRIQQVVRGDSAAYFCASSPLVEGGTEAFFGQGTRLTVV.

The chain carries TRBV27 and TRBJ2-1; possible D gene TRBD2, 5 bases. The CDR3 contains 16 residues. CDR1 is MNHEY, CDR2 SMNVEV, per germline (reference sequence). Trimming pared 6 bases from V and 0 bases from J, leaving 15 bases between. The chain's CDR3 is CASRTLRDSSYNEQFF. The CDR3 bases are TGTGCCAGCAGGACCTTACGGGATAGCTCCTACAATGAGCAGTTCTTC.

The chain links TRBV5-6 to TRBJ2-1; the D is unclear. The V gene lost 2 bases and the J gene lost 7 bases, with 10 bases spanning the gap. Germline V gene data show CDR1 as SGHDT and CDR2 as YYEEEE. CDR3 length equals 13 residues. CDR3 sequence: CASSFGSRNEQFF. The DNA of the CDR3 is TGTGCCAGCAGCTTTGGCTCCAGGAATGAGCAGTTCTTC. Combining the CDR3 with reference TRBV5-6 and TRBJ2-1 gives the whole variable domain DAGVTQSPTHLIKTRGQQVTLRCSPKSGHDTVSWYQQALGQGPQFIFQYYEEEERQRGNFPDRFSGHQFPNYSSELNVNALLLGDSALYLCASSFGSRNEQFFGPGTRLTVL.